The present entry profiles one T cell receptor (beta chain) with its context. This clone appeared a single time. Its cognate antigen has yet to be identified. The input lacks base qualities; no much larger clone sits a single base away. The cohort comprised some 700 healthy bone marrow donors. At the time of sampling, every cohort member was nominally healthy, though immune exposures that went unrecorded were likely present. The donor tested CMV seropositive and was one of the 289 seropositive cohort members. Every donor gave a peripheral blood sample, and the peripheral blood mononuclear cells from that sample were used for TCR beta sequencing. Genomic DNA extraction from the blood cell samples was performed with the Qiagen DNeasy Blood Extraction Kit. The sample originates from a study of cytomegalovirus exposure and HLA in healthy donors (dated by TCRdb to 2017 to 2019). At the level of the whole study: An earlier analysis of approximately 640 of the donors reported roughly 270 Gb of sequence data and 120 million or so unique TCR beta sequences from about 179 million T cells. About 320 gigabases of sequencing data and tens of millions of unique TCR sequences were included in an early release covering around 600 HLA-typed donors. The genetic ancestry cluster associated with self-reported Caucasian donors included 65% to 90% of the approximately 430 genotyped donors. The study was designed to test whether signatures of past pathogen exposure could be identified by cataloging public T cell receptors. The T cell repertoires of several hundred subjects were profiled by immunosequencing and related to cytomegalovirus serostatus. In addition to the first cohort of roughly 670 subjects, a separate validation cohort of 130 or so different subjects was used. The study combined high-throughput TCR immunosequencing, statistical association of individual TCRs with disease status, and machine learning to predict cytomegalovirus infection status. To study patterns of TCR occurrence, a later analysis re-analyzed previously published TCR beta repertoires from 666 donors and added high-resolution HLA genotyping. Rather than drawing on any new phenotypic data, the later analysis identified candidate immune exposures from TCR beta sequences and the way those sequences occurred across donors. In an earlier analysis of a few hundred of the donors, high-throughput TCR beta sequencing was used to judge whether each TCR beta V gene segment behaved as functional or pseudogenic. Donor age, sex, ethnicity and CMV serostatus were compiled together with the repertoire data. In a later genetic analysis, genome-wide SNP genotypes for 398 of the 666 donors were used, and that subset was treated as a discovery cohort. Every discovery cohort repertoire had been produced on one sequencing platform. HLA typing covered class I and class II loci at four-digit resolution. The number of donors typed differed by locus, with roughly 620-640 for A, B, C, DRB1 and DQB1, around 500 for DQA1, about 610 for DPA1, and approximately 470 for DPB1. Four to six DR-DQ haplotypes were handled as single units for association and clustering, since linkage in the cohort was strong. Across some 400 genotyped donors of the cohort, an average of about 240,000 unique TCR beta nucleotide sequences per donor were sequenced, and 15% to 20% of those sequences were non-productive.

Overall study outcomes, separate from this receptor: The sequencing pipeline was judged likely to have produced a cluster of highly shared sequence variants as a technical artifact. CMV serostatus was the only immune exposure information available for the cohort. A later analysis found that most CMV-associated TCR beta chains appeared HLA-restricted, with HLA associations seemingly driven largely by CMV exposure. The presence/absence analyses assumed that sequencing depth was roughly uniform across donors, and that assumption may not be true. According to a later analysis, TCR association rates differed among HLA loci, with DRB1 alleles showing the most associated TCRs and HLA-C alleles showing the fewest. In the study, around 150 TCR beta chains were listed as associated with cytomegalovirus. Because HLA typing was unavailable for some donors at each locus, only the typed subset was used in association tests. Most TCR sequences were seen in very few donors, while some public TCRs were found in many individuals. V-gene and J-gene trimming of TCR beta chains was associated with a missense DCLRE1C variant in a later genetic analysis, and the association was replicated in an independent cohort. The 87-base-pair reads could not distinguish some IMGT-functional V segments, including TRBV6-2 and TRBV6-3, so those segments were excluded. A further reported finding was that TCR beta sequences accurately predicted the HLA-A and HLA-B alleles for most subjects in the first cohort. In a later analysis, several top co-occurrence clusters were reported to appear linked to parvovirus B19, influenza, CMV and Epstein-Barr virus. In vitro tests confirmed that a few of the cytomegalovirus-associated TCR beta chains recognize cytomegalovirus antigens. The classifier was reported to diagnose cytomegalovirus status with high specificity and sensitivity in both the original and validation cohorts. Only TCR beta chains were sequenced in this cohort, and the absence of alpha or paired-chain data limited detectable features. Compared with equally common non-associated chains, HLA-associated TCR beta chains in a later analysis were more clonally expanded and had lower generation probabilities. About 17 rarely observed V segments, including chromosome 9 orphons, were excluded from the earlier analysis of several hundred of the donors because counts were too low. Compared with the roughly 670-donor mean, donors in an Asian-associated ancestry cluster had fewer N-insertions in productive TCRs, according to a later genetic analysis. Correlated functional status among segregating V segments might reflect linkage disequilibrium, but an unknown experimental factor could not be ruled out. When HLA alleles, especially DR and DQ, strongly co-occurred, attributing TCR associations to individual alleles was difficult. Specific HLA alleles were associated with over 15,000 TCR beta sequences at a false discovery rate of 0.05 in a later analysis. The authors suggested that the approach could potentially be generalized to other disease states and immunological phenotypes. In an earlier analysis of about 600 of the donors, most TCR beta V segments appeared in productive rearrangements about 90% or about 30% of the time, broadly matching IMGT annotations.

The library was made by the immunoSEQ multiplex PCR assay. The multiplex PCR relied on a mix of 60 forward primers for TCR Vbeta segments and 13 reverse primers for TCR Jbeta segments. The CDR3 region of rearranged TCR beta genes was amplified from genomic DNA with a multiplex PCR assay. The amplified TCR beta libraries were sequenced on the Illumina HiSeq System as 87-base-pair reads. Turning to the authors' computational methods: Across the 600 to 700 repertoires, a later analysis counted tens of millions of unique TCR beta chains, 9.5 million to 13 million of which were shared by at least two donors. Raw reads were error-corrected and collapsed into unique sequences with a nearest-neighbor algorithm that merged closely related sequences to remove PCR and sequencing errors. Alignment of CDR3 sequences to IMGT reference sequences was used to assign V, D and J gene segments. For a sequence to be retained, at least a six-nucleotide match to both a V gene segment and a J gene segment was required. Rearrangements were called productive when the CDR3 lacked stop codons and stayed in frame with V and J; all others were non-productive. CDR3 was defined according to IMGT convention as the region running from the second conserved V-encoded cysteine to the conserved J-encoded phenylalanine. In an earlier analysis of more than 550 of the donors, sequences lacking an unambiguous match to a single V gene segment were excluded. In an earlier analysis of approximately 590 of the donors, V segments were called functional above 56.7% productive rearrangements and were called segregating when the between-donor standard deviation exceeded 5%. A statistical classification framework was built for diagnosing cytomegalovirus status from the catalog of TCR beta chain sequences. A later analysis assigned V and J genes by comparing TCR nucleotide sequences with IMGT/GENE-DB human TR gene sequences. In a later analysis, CDR3 sequences and most-parsimonious VDJ recombination scenarios were assigned using the TCRdist pipeline. In a later analysis, every TCR beta chain was defined by the combination of its CDR3 amino acid sequence and its V-gene family, and reads without a unique V-gene family were dropped. To address suspected cross-contamination and a sequencing artifact, a later analysis removed around 590 highly shared, low-generation-probability nucleotide sequences. In a later analysis, a clonal expansion index for each public chain was calculated from normalized within-repertoire ranks of inferred template counts. A later analysis computed generation probabilities with a VDJ recombination model fitted to out-of-frame rearrangements, and checked the results against IGoR. In a later analysis, TCR-TCR, TCR-HLA and TCR-CMV co-occurrence was scored with hypergeometric tests, and a repertoire-size bias correction was applied to TCR pairs. A later analysis estimated false discovery rates by permuting HLA or CMV assignments 20 times. A later analysis grouped co-occurring TCRs with DBSCAN, adding TCRdist sequence similarity when clustering within HLA-allele-positive subsets. For co-occurrence clustering, repertoires with fewer than 30,000 or more than 120,000 public chains were excluded, along with roughly 5 repertoires with anomalous nucleotide sharing. TCRdb retrieved this table from immuneACCESS and kept in-frame rearrangements only. Not all clones are present; in checked studies, unresolved V genes account for under half, and no reason is known for the remainder. Clone size and the V and J calls come from that table; the DNA yielded D and trimming. This sample gives some 200,000 clones in total; 70% of them show up just once. The ten largest clones represent roughly 2.5% of the sample.

Its CDR3 holds 15 amino acids, cysteine through phenylalanine. CDR3 DNA only is kept here, 45 bases in frame from base 1. From a lookup of the germline V gene (reference sequence), CDR1 and CDR2 are WNHNN and SYGVQD. V is cut back by 6 bases and J by 3 bases, with 9 bases in the junction unmatched. The chain is made from TRBV10-1 and TRBJ2-7, with 9 bases in between that match TRBD1. The source material was PBMCs. The TCR comes from a man aged 40-55 years in good health and CMV-seropositive. DNA sequence: TGCGCCAGCAGCCCCAAGGGACAGGGAGGCTACGAGCAGTACTTC. It codes for CASSPKGQGGYEQYF.